This T cell receptor (beta chain) was found in a study of control samples from healthy donors and cancer patients. Germline V gene data show CDR1 as SGHDT and CDR2 as YYEEEE. Trimming pared 0 bases from V and 5 bases from J, leaving 9 bases between. CDR3 length: 14 amino acids. Assay used: immunoSEQ multiplex PCR; TCRdb lists only in-frame clones, some missing. The repertoire holds 90,000 to 100,000 clones, with about four fifths as singletons. The sequence was collected from a woman in her twenties or thirties in good health. The chain is built from TRBV5-6 and TRBJ2-1; D call uncertain. Sequenced sample: blood. The CDR3 coding sequence is TGTGCCAGCAGCTTGGCCGTGCAGGACAATGAGCAGTTCTTC. As protein: CASSLAVQDNEQFF.